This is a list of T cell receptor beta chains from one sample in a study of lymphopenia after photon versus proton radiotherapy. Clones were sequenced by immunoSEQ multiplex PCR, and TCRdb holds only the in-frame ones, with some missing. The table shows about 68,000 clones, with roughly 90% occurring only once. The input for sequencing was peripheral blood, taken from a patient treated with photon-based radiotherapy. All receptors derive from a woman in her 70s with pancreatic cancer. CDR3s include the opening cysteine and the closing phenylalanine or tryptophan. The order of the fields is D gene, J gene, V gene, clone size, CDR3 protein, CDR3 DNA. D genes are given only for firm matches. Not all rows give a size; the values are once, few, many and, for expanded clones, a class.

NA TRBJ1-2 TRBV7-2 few CASSFAGLVGYTF TGTGCCAGCAGCTTCGCGGGACTTGTTGGCTACACCTTC
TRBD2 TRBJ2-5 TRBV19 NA CASNYGTIQETQYF TGTGCCAGTAACTATGGGACTATCCAAGAGACCCAGTACTTC
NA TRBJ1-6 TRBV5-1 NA CASSFGAQENSPLHF TGCGCCAGCAGCTTCGGAGCGCAAGAAAATTCACCCCTCCACTTT
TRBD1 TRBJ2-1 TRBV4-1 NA CASSQAPPGQGFNEQFF TGCGCCAGCAGCCAGGCTCCTCCTGGACAGGGTTTCAATGAGCAGTTCTTC
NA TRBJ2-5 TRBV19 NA CASSIAPRQGRETQYF TGTGCCAGTAGTATAGCCCCTCGGCAGGGTCGAGAGACCCAGTACTTC
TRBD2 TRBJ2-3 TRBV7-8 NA CASRGTSGRADTQYF TGTGCCAGCAGGGGGACTAGCGGGAGGGCAGATACGCAGTATTTT
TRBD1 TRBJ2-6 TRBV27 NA CASSTGGVLRSGANVLTF TGTGCCAGCAGTACAGGGGGCGTCCTTAGATCTGGGGCCAACGTCCTGACTTTC
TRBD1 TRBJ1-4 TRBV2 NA CASSAGQVLATNEKLFF TGTGCCAGCAGTGCGGGACAGGTACTTGCAACTAATGAAAAACTGTTTTTT
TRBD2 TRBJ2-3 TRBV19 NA CASSIRLTSGGTDTQYF TGTGCCAGTAGTATTAGGTTAACTAGCGGGGGGACAGATACGCAGTATTTT
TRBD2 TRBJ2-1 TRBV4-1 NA CASSQVAGEKRSEQFF TGCGCCAGCAGCCAAGTAGCGGGAGAGAAACGTAGTGAGCAGTTCTTC
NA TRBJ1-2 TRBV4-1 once CASSQDRTSTSYGYTF TGCGCCAGCAGCCAAGATCGAACAAGCACTAGCTATGGCTACACCTTC
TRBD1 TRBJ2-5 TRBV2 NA CASGTGGDEQYF TGTGCCAGCGGGACAGGGGGCGATGAGCAGTACTTC
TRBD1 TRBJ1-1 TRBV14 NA CASSLRTGRGTEAFF TGTGCCAGCAGCCTAAGGACAGGGAGAGGGACTGAAGCTTTCTTT
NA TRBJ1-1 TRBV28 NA CASSFSGKSTEAFF TGTGCCAGCAGTTTCTCAGGGAAGAGTACTGAAGCTTTCTTT